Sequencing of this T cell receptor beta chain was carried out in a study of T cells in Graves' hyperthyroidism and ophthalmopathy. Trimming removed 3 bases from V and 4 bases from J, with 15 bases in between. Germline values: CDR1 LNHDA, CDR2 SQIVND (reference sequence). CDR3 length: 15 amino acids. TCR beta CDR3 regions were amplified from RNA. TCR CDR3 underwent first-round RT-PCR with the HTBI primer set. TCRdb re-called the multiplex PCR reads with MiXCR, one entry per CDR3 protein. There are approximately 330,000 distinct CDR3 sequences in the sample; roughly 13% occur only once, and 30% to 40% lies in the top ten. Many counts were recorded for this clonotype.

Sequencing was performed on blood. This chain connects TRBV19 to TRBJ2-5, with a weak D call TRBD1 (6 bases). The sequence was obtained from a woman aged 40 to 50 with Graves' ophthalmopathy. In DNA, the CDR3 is TGTGCCAGTAGTATGCAGGGGAAGTTCGGAGAGACCCAGTACTTC. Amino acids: CASSMQGKFGETQYF. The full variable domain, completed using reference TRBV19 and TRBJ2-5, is DGGITQSPKYLFRKEGQNVTLSCEQNLNHDAMYWYRQDPGQGLRLIYYSQIVNDFQKGDIAEGYSVSREKKESFPLTVTSAQKNPTAFYLCASSMQGKFGETQYFGPGTRLLVL.